A single sample gave rise to the 10 T cell receptor beta chains below, sequenced in a study of tumor and adjacent non-tumor tissue in lung cancer. TCRbeta libraries were built with three rounds of nested PCR, modified from ARM-PCR. TCRdb re-analysed the multiplex PCR reads in MiXCR, keeping a single row per CDR3 protein. The sample contains roughly 200,000 distinct CDR3 sequences, about 76% of which appear only once. The template was RNA from unsorted bulk tissue. The source material was lung tumor tissue. The origin of the receptors is a man aged 60 to 75 with non-small cell lung cancer.

As to this clonotype: A much more abundant neighbour one base away suggests this may be a read error. The genes are TRBV29-1 and TRBJ2-6, with D possibly matching TRBD1 (6 bases). Germline V gene data show CDR1 as SQVTM and CDR2 as ANQGSEA. Between the trimmed V and J ends, which lost 5 bases and 0 bases, there was a span of 17 bases. The CDR3 has 17 residues. CDR3 nucleotides: TGCAGCGTTAACGAACAGGGATCATTCTCTGGGGCCAACGTCCTGACTTTC. It is translated as CSVNEQGSFSGANVLTF. Combining the CDR3 with reference TRBV29-1 and TRBJ2-6 gives the whole variable domain SAVISQKPSRDICQRGTSLTIQCQVDSQVTMMFWYRQQPGQSLTLIATANQGSEATYESGFVIDKFPISRPNLTFSTLTVSNMSPEDSSIYLCSVNEQGSFSGANVLTFGAGSRLTVL.

With respect to this clonotype: A much more abundant neighbour one base away suggests this may be a read error. The chain links TRBV20-1 to TRBJ2-3; D perhaps matches TRBD2 (6 bases). V gave up 3 bases and J gave up 4 bases, with 17 bases separating them. The CDR3 covers 15 residues. Germline V gene sequence: CDR1 DFQATT, CDR2 SNEGSKA (reference sequence). The CDR3 is CSARGGTSSADTQYF. CDR3 sequence (DNA): TGCAGTGCTAGGGGGGGAACCTCTAGCGCAGATACGCAGTATTTT.

The J gene is TRBJ2-7, the V gene TRBV19, with D maybe TRBD2 (5 bases). Trimming left V 5 bases short and J 2 bases short, with 13 bases between. Germline lookup yields CDR1 LNHDA and CDR2 SQIVND (reference sequence). The length of the CDR3 is 14 residues. The CDR3 spells CASSFGGGTYEQYF. The CDR3 DNA sequence: TGTGCCAGTAGTTTCGGTGGAGGCACCTACGAGCAGTACTTC.

This clonotype has just a few counts. A clone one base away is much larger, so this may be a read error. This chain joins TRBV24-1 and TRBJ2-2, with 8 bases that match TRBD1. The CDR3 length is 16 residues. CDR1 and CDR2 from the germline V gene are KGHDR and SFDVKD. CDR3 nucleotide sequence: TGTGTCACCAGTGACACCCAGGGGGCGCGCACCGGGGAGCTGTTTTTT. Residues: CVTSDTQGARTGELFF.

On this clonotype: A clone one base away is much larger, so this may be a read error. The chain employs TRBV6-2 or TRBV6-3 and TRBJ2-7, with 9 bases fitting TRBD2. V lost 6 bases and J lost 9; bases outside the gene matches: 18. CDR1 is MNHEY, CDR2 SVGEGT, per germline. CDR3 length: 16 residues. The CDR3 bases are TGTGCCAGCAGAGATCCCCTAGCGGGAATCGTGAAAGTGCAGTACTTC. It translates to CASRDPLAGIVKVQYF.

As for this clonotype: A much more abundant neighbour one base away suggests this may be a read error. The chain employs TRBV24-1 and TRBJ2-5; D is tentatively TRBD1 or TRBD2 (5 bases each). Germline V lookup: CDR1 KGHDR, CDR2 SFDVKD. This CDR3 comprises 16 residues. The CDR3 protein is CVTSDRGEGPQETQYF. CDR3 DNA sequence: TGTGTCACCAGTGACCGAGGCGAGGGGCCCCAAGAGACCCAGTACTTC.

For this clonotype: Compared with germline, one end of the junction differs, possibly owing to a read error. The chain uses TRBV6-5 and TRBJ2-7; D is tentatively TRBD1 or TRBD2 (5 bases each). The CDR3 length is 15 residues. CDR1 and CDR2 (germline): MNHEY, SVGAGI. The CDR3, as DNA: TGTGACAGCGTCAATGGGGGAGTCACTCGCTACGAACAGTACTTC. Protein sequence: CDSVNGGVTRYEQYF.

This rearrangement joins TRBV10-1 to TRBJ1-1; D not resolved. Per germline, CDR1 WNHNN and CDR2 SYGVQD (reference sequence). The CDR3 contains 13 residues. Trimming stripped 6 bases from V and 4 bases from J, with 12 bases between. The CDR3 sequence: CASSIQRGTEAFF. The CDR3 DNA reads TGCGCCAGCAGCATTCAGAGAGGCACTGAAGCTTTCTTT.

This chain links TRBV7-9 with TRBJ2-3; weak D call: TRBD2 (6 bases). The ends were cut back, 7 bases at V and 5 bases at J, with 22 bases in the middle. Germline V gene sequence: CDR1 SEHNR, CDR2 FQNEAQ (reference sequence). There are 16 residues in the CDR3. The DNA of the CDR3 is TGTGCCAGCAACCGAAGAGGAGGGCTAAGGGGAGATACGCAGTATTTT. It yields the protein CASNRRGGLRGDTQYF. Drawing the rest from reference TRBV7-9 and TRBJ2-3, the complete variable domain is DTGVSQNPRHKITKRGQNVTFRCDPISEHNRLYWYRQTLGQGPEFLTYFQNEAQLEKSRLLSDRFSAERPKGSFSTLEIQRTEQGDSAMYLCASNRRGGLRGDTQYFGPGTRLTVL.

This clonotype was detected ten times or more. Its ends do not fully match the called genes, so a read error is possible. The V gene is TRBV5-1, the J gene TRBJ2-3; D remains ambiguous. Germline V gives CDR1 SGHRS, CDR2 YFSETQ. The CDR3 contains 14 residues. Written as DNA, the CDR3 is TGTGCCAGCAGAGTGGGCGCTAGCACAGATACGCAGTATTTT. Its protein is CASRVGASTDTQYF.